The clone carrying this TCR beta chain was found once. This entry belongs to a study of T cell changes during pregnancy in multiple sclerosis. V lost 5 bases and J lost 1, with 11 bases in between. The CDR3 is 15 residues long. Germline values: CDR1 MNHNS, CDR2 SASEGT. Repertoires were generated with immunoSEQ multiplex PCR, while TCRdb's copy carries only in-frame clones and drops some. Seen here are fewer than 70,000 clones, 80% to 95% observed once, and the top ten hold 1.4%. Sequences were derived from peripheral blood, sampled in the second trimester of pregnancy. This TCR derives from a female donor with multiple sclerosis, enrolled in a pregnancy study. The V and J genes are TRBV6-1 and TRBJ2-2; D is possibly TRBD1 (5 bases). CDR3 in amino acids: CASSTDSLNTGELFF. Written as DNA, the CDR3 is TGTGCCAGCAGTACTGACAGCTTGAACACCGGGGAGCTGTTTTTT.